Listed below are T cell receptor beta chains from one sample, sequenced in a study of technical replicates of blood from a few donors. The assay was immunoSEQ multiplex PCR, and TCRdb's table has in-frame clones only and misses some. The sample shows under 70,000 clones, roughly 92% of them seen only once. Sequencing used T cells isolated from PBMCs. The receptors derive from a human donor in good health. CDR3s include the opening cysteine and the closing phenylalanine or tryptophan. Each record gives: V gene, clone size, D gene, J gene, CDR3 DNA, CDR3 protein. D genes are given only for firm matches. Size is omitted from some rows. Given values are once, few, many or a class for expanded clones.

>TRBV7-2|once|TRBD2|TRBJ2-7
TGTGCCAGCAGCCGCGCTAGCGGGAGTTCCTACGAGCAGTACTTC
CASSRASGSSYEQYF
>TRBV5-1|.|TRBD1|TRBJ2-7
TGCGCCAGCAGCTTGGGGACTACAGGGGGCACGTCCTACGAGCAGTACTTC
CASSLGTTGGTSYEQYF
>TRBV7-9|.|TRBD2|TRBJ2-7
TGTGCCAGCAGCTCTATTAGCGGGAGCTCCTACGAGCAGTACTTC
CASSSISGSSYEQYF
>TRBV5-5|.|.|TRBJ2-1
TGTGCCAGCAGCTTGGGAGGTGTCGATGAGCAGTTCTTC
CASSLGGVDEQFF
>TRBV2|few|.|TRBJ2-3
TGTGCCAGCGGAGCGCCACTCACAGATACGCAGTATTTT
CASGAPLTDTQYF
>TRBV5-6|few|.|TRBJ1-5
TGTGCCAGCAGCTTTGAGGGACAGCCCCAGCATTTT
CASSFEGQPQHF
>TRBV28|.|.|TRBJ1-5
TGTGCCAGCAGTAATACAGGGTATCAGCCCCAGCATTTT
CASSNTGYQPQHF
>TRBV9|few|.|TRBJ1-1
TGTGCCAGCAGCGTAGCCAGAACGAACACTGAAGCTTTCTTT
CASSVARTNTEAFF
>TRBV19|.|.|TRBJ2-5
TGTGCCAGTAGACTCAGGGGGGAATTTACCCAGTACTTC
CASRLRGEFTQYF
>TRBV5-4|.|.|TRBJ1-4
TGTGCCAGCAGCGCGAGGACAGTTAATGAAAAACTGTTTTTT
CASSARTVNEKLFF